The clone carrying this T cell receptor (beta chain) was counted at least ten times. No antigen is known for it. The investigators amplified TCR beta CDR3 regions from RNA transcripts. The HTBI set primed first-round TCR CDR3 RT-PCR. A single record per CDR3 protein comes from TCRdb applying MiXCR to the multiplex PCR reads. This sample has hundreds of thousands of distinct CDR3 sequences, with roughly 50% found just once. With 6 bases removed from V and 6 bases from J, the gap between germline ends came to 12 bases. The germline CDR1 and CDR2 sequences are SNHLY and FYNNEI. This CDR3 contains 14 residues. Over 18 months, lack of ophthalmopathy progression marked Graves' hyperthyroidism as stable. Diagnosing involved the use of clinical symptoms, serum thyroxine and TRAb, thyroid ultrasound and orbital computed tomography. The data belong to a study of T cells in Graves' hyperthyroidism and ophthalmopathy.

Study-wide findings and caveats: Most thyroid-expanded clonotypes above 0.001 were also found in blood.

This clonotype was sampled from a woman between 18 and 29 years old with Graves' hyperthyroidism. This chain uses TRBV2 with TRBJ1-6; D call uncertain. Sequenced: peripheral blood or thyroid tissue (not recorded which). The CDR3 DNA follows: TGTGCCAGCAGCGCTTTGTCCCCTAATTCACCCCTCCACTTT. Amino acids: CASSALSPNSPLHF.